Each of the 26 T cell receptor beta chains below was sequenced from the same sample in a study of somatic mutations in cytotoxic T cells in rheumatoid arthritis. Sequencing was performed with immunoSEQ multiplex PCR; in TCRdb, only in-frame clones are kept and a portion is missing. The data show 25,000 to 30,000 clones, with 82% seen just once and more than 4.5% held by the top ten. Input material: CD8+ T cells sorted from blood. Every receptor here comes from a man between 45 and 60 years old in good health.

A few counts support this clone. The V and J genes are TRBV6-5 and TRBJ2-7, with D unclear. Germline V CDR1 and CDR2: MNHEY, SVGAGI. CDR3 length: 11 residues. Trimming shortened V by 2 bases and J by 7 bases, and 6 bases separated the two germline ends. The CDR3 loop reads CASSYMREQYF. The CDR3 region has the DNA TGTGCCAGCAGTTACATGCGGGAGCAGTACTTC.

The chain carries TRBV13 and TRBJ2-7; maybe TRBD1 (6 bases). This CDR3 has 14 amino acids. Germline loops: CDR1 PRHDT, CDR2 FYEKMQ (reference sequence). V was trimmed by 4 bases and J by 6 bases, leaving 16 bases between them. The CDR3 DNA follows: TGTGCCAGCAGCTACCGAGGGGGTCCTAGCGAGCAGTACTTC. Encoded protein: CASSYRGGPSEQYF. Full variable domain (missing parts from reference TRBV13 and TRBJ2-7): AAGVIQSPRHLIKEKRETATLKCYPIPRHDTVYWYQQGPGQDPQFLISFYEKMQSDKGSIPDRFSAQQFSDYHSELNMSSLELGDSALYFCASSYRGGPSEQYFGPGTRLTVT.

This chain uses TRBV19 with TRBJ1-2, with a tentative D call TRBD1 (6 bases). Trimming left V 6 bases short and J 4 bases short, with 18 bases between. In germline, CDR1 is LNHDA, CDR2 SQIVND (reference sequence). The CDR3 length is 15 residues. CDR3 protein: CASRPTVGAAYGYTF. CDR3 nucleotide sequence: TGTGCCAGTAGGCCTACGGTGGGGGCGGCCTATGGCTACACCTTC. Based on the CDR3 plus reference TRBV19 and TRBJ1-2, the full variable domain is DGGITQSPKYLFRKEGQNVTLSCEQNLNHDAMYWYRQDPGQGLRLIYYSQIVNDFQKGDIAEGYSVSREKKESFPLTVTSAQKNPTAFYLCASRPTVGAAYGYTFGSGTRLTVV.

This sequence joins TRBV7-8 and TRBJ1-6, with no clear D. The germline V gene encodes CDR1 SGHVS and CDR2 FQNEAQ. Trimming pared 5 bases from V and 7 bases from J, leaving 15 bases between. This CDR3 spans 15 amino acids. DNA of the CDR3: TGTGCCAGCAGCCCTCCCCTGGACGGGAATTCACCCCTCCACTTT. As protein: CASSPPLDGNSPLHF.

The CDR3 sequence: CASSSRASGRGYYNEQFF. Written as DNA, the CDR3 is TGTGCCAGCAGCTCTCGGGCTAGCGGGAGGGGTTACTACAATGAGCAGTTCTTC. The chain joins TRBV9 to TRBJ2-1; 12 positions match TRBD2. With 4 bases clipped from V and 3 bases from J, the junction kept 11 bases outside the gene matches. The germline CDR1 and CDR2 sequences are SGDLS and YYNGEE. The CDR3 spans 18 residues.

This rearrangement joins TRBV7-6 to TRBJ2-7; D possibly corresponds to TRBD2 (5 bases). The CDR3 consists of 15 residues. V dropped 1 base and J dropped 4 bases, with 14 bases sitting between them. Germline V lookup: CDR1 SGHVS, CDR2 FNYEAQ. The DNA of the CDR3 is TGTGCCAGCAGCTTAGAGGCAGGACTCTCATACGAGCAGTACTTC. Its translation: CASSLEAGLSYEQYF.

The chain uses TRBV4-1 and TRBJ2-3; 10 bases are a match to TRBD2. The V segment lost 1 base and the J segment 4 bases; nucleotides outside the gene matches: 8. The germline V gene has CDR1 MGHRA and CDR2 YSYEKL. The CDR3 sequence is 17 residues long. CDR3 residues: CASSQVPLAGIADTQYF. CDR3 nucleotides: TGCGCCAGCAGCCAAGTCCCACTAGCGGGGATTGCAGATACGCAGTATTTT.

The CDR3 region is CASSQVAGTLDTGELFF. The CDR3 bases are TGCGCCAGCAGCCAAGTCGCCGGGACTCTAGATACCGGGGAGCTGTTTTTT. V and J are TRBV4-1 and TRBJ2-2; possible D gene TRBD2, 6 bases. This CDR3 is built from 17 residues. Trimming took 1 base from V and 5 from J, leaving 17 bases between them. The germline V gene has CDR1 MGHRA and CDR2 YSYEKL.

The chain combines TRBV7-9 with TRBJ2-1, with D maybe TRBD1 (5 bases). CDR1 is SEHNR and CDR2 is FQNEAQ in the germline V gene (reference sequence). Deletions cut 5 bases from V and 4 bases from J, with 9 bases between. The CDR3 length is 13 residues. Here the CDR3 reads CASSPAGYNEQFF. The CDR3 DNA sequence: TGTGCCAGCAGCCCCGCAGGGTACAATGAGCAGTTCTTC.

This clone was seen just once. This chain uses TRBV7-9 with TRBJ2-7, with 10 nucleotides matching TRBD2. CDR1 is SEHNR and CDR2 is FQNEAQ in the germline V gene (reference sequence). This CDR3 has 15 amino acids. V shed 5 bases and J 5 bases; nucleotides not matched to a gene: 9. CDR3: CASSPPSGSIDEQYF. CDR3 DNA: TGTGCCAGCAGCCCCCCTAGCGGGAGTATCGACGAGCAGTACTTC.

V gene TRBV11-2 combines with J gene TRBJ2-7; D is perhaps TRBD2 (6 bases). There are 13 residues in the CDR3. Germline V gene lookup returns CDR1 SGHAT and CDR2 FQNNGV. The ends were cut back, 4 bases at V and 4 bases at J, with 11 bases in the middle. CDR3 residues: CASSSLGGYEQYF. CDR3 DNA: TGTGCCAGCAGCTCCTTAGGAGGGTACGAGCAGTACTTC. Using reference TRBV11-2 and TRBJ2-7 for the parts outside the CDR3, the full variable domain is EAGVAQSPRYKIIEKRQSVAFWCNPISGHATLYWYQQILGQGPKLLIQFQNNGVVDDSQLPKDRFSAERLKGVDSTLKIQPAKLEDSAVYLCASSSLGGYEQYFGPGTRLTVT.

This chain joins TRBV27 and TRBJ2-2, with 9 bases identical to TRBD2. Losses at the gene ends were 5 bases for V and 4 bases for J; bases not matched to a gene: 8. The CDR3 is made up of 16 amino acids. Germline assignment: CDR1 MNHEY and CDR2 SMNVEV (reference sequence). In DNA form, the CDR3 reads TGTGCCAGCAGTCCATTAGCGGGAGAAGGCACCGGGGAGCTGTTTTTT. Residues: CASSPLAGEGTGELFF.

This rearrangement joins TRBV2 to TRBJ2-3; 8 bases map to TRBD2. The CDR3 is made up of 15 amino acids. Germline CDR1 is SNHLY and CDR2 is FYNNEI. The J segment lost 2 bases and the V segment lost 4 bases, leaving 5 bases of the junction unmatched. CDR3 protein: CASSVLAGTTDTQYF. CDR3 nucleotides: TGTGCCAGCAGTGTCTTAGCGGGAACCACAGATACGCAGTATTTT.

The rearrangement joins TRBV6-5 to TRBJ2-7; the D is unclear. CDR1 and CDR2 (germline): MNHEY, SVGAGI. V was pared by 0 bases and J by 4 bases, with 10 bases between. The CDR3 length is 14 residues. Written as DNA, the CDR3 is TGTGCCAGCAGTTACTCGAACCTAGGTTACGAGCAGTACTTC. This encodes CASSYSNLGYEQYF.

This clone was detected a few times. The rearrangement joins TRBV10-1 to TRBJ2-7; possible D gene TRBD2, 5 bases. The CDR3 is made up of 14 amino acids. V shed 0 bases and J shed 7 bases, with 13 bases lying between them. Per germline, CDR1 WNHNN and CDR2 SYGVQD (reference sequence). CDR3 in amino acids: CASSESMGVGEQYF. CDR3 nucleotides: TGCGCCAGCAGTGAGTCGATGGGAGTAGGGGAGCAGTACTTC.

As concerns this clone: The sample contains more than one DNA sequence encoding this CDR3. This sequence joins TRBV9 and TRBJ2-7; D remains unclear. The CDR3 is 13 residues long. Trimming removed 0 bases from V and 0 bases from J, with 4 bases in between. Germline loops: CDR1 SGDLS, CDR2 YYNGEE. CDR3 amino acids: CASSVGSSYEQYF. The CDR3 region has the DNA TGTGCCAGCAGCGTAGGGAGCTCCTACGAGCAGTACTTC.

The chain combines TRBV7-6 with TRBJ2-1, with 11 bases lining up with TRBD2. Per germline, CDR1 SGHVS and CDR2 FNYEAQ. The CDR3 consists of 14 residues. J was trimmed by 10 bases and V by 1 base; bases with no gene match: 3. The DNA for the CDR3 is TGTGCCAGCAGCTTAGTCGCTAGCGGGAGGGAGCAGTTCTTC. Its translation: CASSLVASGREQFF.

By sample fraction, this clone is medium-sized. The gene calls are TRBV6-1 and TRBJ2-7; 7 bases fit TRBD2. Germline loops: CDR1 MNHNS, CDR2 SASEGT. The CDR3 is 15 residues long. Trimming cost V 1 base and J 1 base; bases outside gene matches: 4. CDR3 region: CASSEEASGSYEQYF. The CDR3 DNA reads TGTGCCAGCAGTGAAGAGGCTAGCGGTTCCTACGAGCAGTACTTC.

This chain links TRBV6-6 with TRBJ2-5; D is unclear. V was trimmed by 5 bases and J by 2 bases, leaving 6 bases between them. The germline V gene encodes CDR1 MNHNY and CDR2 SVGAGI (reference sequence). The CDR3 runs 12 residues. CDR3 sequence (DNA): TGTGCCAGCAGTATAAGGCAAGAGACCCAGTACTTC. Translated: CASSIRQETQYF.

The chain has TRBV7-9 and TRBJ2-7; D possibly corresponds to TRBD2 (6 bases). The CDR3 extends over 14 amino acids. V was shortened by 3 bases and J by 2 bases, with 11 bases between the two germline ends. Germline V gene sequence: CDR1 SEHNR, CDR2 FQNEAQ (reference sequence). The CDR3 DNA sequence: TGTGCCAGCAGCTTCGCGGGGCCTGCCTACGAGCAGTACTTC. This sequence encodes CASSFAGPAYEQYF.

The genes are TRBV11-3 and TRBJ2-7, with TRBD1 matching 8 bases. Germline V gene lookup returns CDR1 SGHNT and CDR2 YENEEA. The V and J ends lost 1 base and 7 bases, in that order; junction bases with no gene match: 9. The CDR3 loop spans 15 amino acids. CDR3 nucleotides: TGTGCCAGCAGCTTAGTAGGTCAGGGGGCTCGGGAGCAGTACTTC. This codes for CASSLVGQGAREQYF.

This sequence joins TRBV27 and TRBJ1-1; no clear D. In germline, CDR1 is MNHEY, CDR2 SMNVEV (reference sequence). Trimming shortened V by 4 bases and J by 3 bases, and 12 bases separated the two germline ends. The CDR3 is 14 amino acids. The CDR3 protein is CASSYGPGYTEAFF. The CDR3 DNA reads TGTGCCAGCAGTTACGGACCAGGATACACTGAAGCTTTCTTT.

The chain combines TRBV7-9 with TRBJ2-7, with 9 bases matching TRBD1. This CDR3 has 16 residues. Per the germline V gene, CDR1 is SEHNR and CDR2 is FQNEAQ (reference sequence). With 11 bases clipped from V and 5 bases from J, the junction kept 19 bases outside the gene matches. CDR3 DNA: TGTGCCGCGCAGAGAGGACAGGGGAGATTAAGCGACGAGCAGTACTTC. It yields the protein CAAQRGQGRLSDEQYF.

The sample holds a few counts of this clone. Different DNA sequences within this sample yield the same CDR3. The rearrangement joins TRBV6-4 to TRBJ2-3; 12 positions agree with TRBD2. The CDR3 totals 16 residues. V gave up 2 bases and J gave up 0 bases; unmatched junction bases: 0. Looked up from germline, CDR1 is MRHNA and CDR2 is SNTAGT. CDR3 bases: TGTGCCAGCAGTGACGGGACTAGCGGGAGCACAGATACGCAGTATTTT. Amino acid sequence: CASSDGTSGSTDTQYF.

The rearrangement joins TRBV6-5 to TRBJ2-7; D might be TRBD2 (7 bases). Trimming removed 5 bases at V and 3 bases at J, with 17 bases between. This CDR3 has 15 amino acids. In germline, CDR1 is MNHEY, CDR2 SVGAGI. As DNA, the CDR3 is TGTGCCAGCAGTCGATACAGGGAGGGGTTCTACGAGCAGTACTTC. It yields the protein CASSRYREGFYEQYF.

This clone was observed once. The chain combines TRBV7-6 with TRBJ2-2; 8 nucleotides line up with TRBD1. Per the germline V gene, CDR1 is SGHVS and CDR2 is FNYEAQ. Trimming took 3 bases from V and 2 from J; bases not matched to a gene: 8. This CDR3 region has 17 residues. This chain's CDR3 is CASSFSPGQVNTGELFF. Written as DNA, the CDR3 is TGTGCCAGCAGCTTCTCTCCGGGACAGGTTAACACCGGGGAGCTGTTTTTT.